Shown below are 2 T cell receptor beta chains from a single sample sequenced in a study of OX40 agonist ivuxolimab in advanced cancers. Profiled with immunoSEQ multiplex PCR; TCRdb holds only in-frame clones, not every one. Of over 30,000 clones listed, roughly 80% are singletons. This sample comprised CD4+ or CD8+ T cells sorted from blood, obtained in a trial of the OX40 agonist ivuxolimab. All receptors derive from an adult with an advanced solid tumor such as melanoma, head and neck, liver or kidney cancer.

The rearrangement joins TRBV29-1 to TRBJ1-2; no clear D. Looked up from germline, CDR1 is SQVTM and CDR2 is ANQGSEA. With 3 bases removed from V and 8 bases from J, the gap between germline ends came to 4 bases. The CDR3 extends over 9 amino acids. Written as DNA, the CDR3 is TGCAGCGTTGAGGAAGGCTACACCTTC. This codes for CSVEEGYTF.

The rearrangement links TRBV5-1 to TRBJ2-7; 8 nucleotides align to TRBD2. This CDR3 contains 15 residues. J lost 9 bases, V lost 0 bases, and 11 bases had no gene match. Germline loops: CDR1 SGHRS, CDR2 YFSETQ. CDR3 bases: TGCGCCAGCAGCTTGGAACTCAGCGGGGGCCGGGGGCAGTACTTC. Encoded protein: CASSLELSGGRGQYF.